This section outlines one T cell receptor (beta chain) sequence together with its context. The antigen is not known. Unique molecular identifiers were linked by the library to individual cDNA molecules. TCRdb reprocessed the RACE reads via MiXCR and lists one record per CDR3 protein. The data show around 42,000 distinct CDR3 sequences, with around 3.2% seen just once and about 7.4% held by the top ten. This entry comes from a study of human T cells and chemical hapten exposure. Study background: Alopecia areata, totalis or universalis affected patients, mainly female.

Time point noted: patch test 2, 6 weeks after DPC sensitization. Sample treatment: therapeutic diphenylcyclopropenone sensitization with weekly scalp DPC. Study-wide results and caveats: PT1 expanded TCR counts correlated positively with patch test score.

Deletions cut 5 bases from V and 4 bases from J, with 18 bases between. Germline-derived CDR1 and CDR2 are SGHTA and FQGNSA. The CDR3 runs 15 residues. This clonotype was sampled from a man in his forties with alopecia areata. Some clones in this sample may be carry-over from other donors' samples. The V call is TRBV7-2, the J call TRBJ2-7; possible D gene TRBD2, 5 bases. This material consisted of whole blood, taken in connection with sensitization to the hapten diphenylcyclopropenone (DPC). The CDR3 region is CASSLDPAGGYEQYF. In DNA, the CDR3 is TGTGCCAGCAGCCTAGATCCGGCAGGAGGATACGAGCAGTACTTC. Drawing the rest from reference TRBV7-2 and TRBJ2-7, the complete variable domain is GAGVSQSPSNKVTEKGKDVELRCDPISGHTALYWYRQSLGQGLEFLIYFQGNSAPDKSGLPSDRFSAERTGGSVSTLTIQRTQQEDSAVYLCASSLDPAGGYEQYFGPGTRLTVT.